Shown below are 31 T cell receptor beta chains from a single sample sequenced in a study of response to subunit inactivated influenza vaccine. TCRdb recomputed calls from the RT-PCR reads with MiXCR, one row per CDR3 protein. The table includes 650,000 to 800,000 distinct CDR3 sequences, around 18% detected once. Sequences were derived from PBMCs from blood, sampled 4 to 6 days after vaccination. The receptors stem from a man aged 50 to 60 who received an inactivated influenza vaccine.

This clonotype was recorded once. V is TRBV9 and J is TRBJ1-2; no definite D call. Between the trimmed V and J ends, which lost 2 bases and 8 bases, there was a span of 13 bases. Germline CDR1 reads SGDLS; CDR2 reads YYNGEE. CDR3 size: 13 residues. The CDR3 nucleotides read TGTGCCAGCAGCGTTGGTACGTCGGGGGGCTACACCTTC. This gives the protein CASSVGTSGGYTF.

This clonotype was observed a handful of times. The chain links TRBV7-2 to TRBJ1-1; D unclear. The CDR3 totals 13 residues. Germline assignment: CDR1 SGHTA and CDR2 FQGNSA. Trimming shortened V by 6 bases and J by 3 bases, and 11 bases separated the two germline ends. As DNA, the CDR3 is TGTGCCAGCAGGGGGTTATGGGACACTGAAGCTTTCTTT. This gives the protein CASRGLWDTEAFF. The full variable domain, rest sourced from reference TRBV7-2 and TRBJ1-1, is GAGVSQSPSNKVTEKGKDVELRCDPISGHTALYWYRQSLGQGLEFLIYFQGNSAPDKSGLPSDRFSAERTGGSVSTLTIQRTQQEDSAVYLCASRGLWDTEAFFGQGTRLTVV.

This clonotype was seen only a few times. The chain's CDR3 is CASSQGQGYQETQYF. CDR3 coding DNA: TGTGCCAGCAGCCAAGGACAGGGATACCAAGAGACCCAGTACTTC. J is TRBJ2-5 and V is TRBV4-2; 7 positions agree with TRBD1. The V gene's germline CDR1 is LGHNA and CDR2 YNFKEQ. The CDR3 has 15 residues. The J segment lost 0 bases and the V segment lost 1 base, leaving 2 bases of the junction unmatched.

In its sample, this clonotype was seen many times. The genes are TRBV29-1 and TRBJ2-1, with 7 bases fitting TRBD2. V shed 1 base, J shed 7 bases, and the junction held 10 bases outside the gene matches. CDR1 and CDR2 (germline): SQVTM, ANQGSEA. The length of the CDR3 is 15 residues. CDR3: CSVEGAGEALNEQFF. The CDR3 DNA sequence: TGCAGCGTTGAAGGCGCGGGAGAAGCACTGAATGAGCAGTTCTTC.

This clonotype occurred a few times. The rearrangement joins TRBV10-3 to TRBJ2-3, with TRBD1 identical over 8 bases. The CDR3 extends over 15 amino acids. CDR1 and CDR2 (germline): ENHRY, SYGVKD. The V segment lost 5 bases and the J segment 2 bases; nucleotides outside the gene matches: 6. The CDR3 protein is CAISRTGYPTDTQYF. The CDR3 DNA reads TGTGCCATCAGTCGGACAGGGTACCCCACAGATACGCAGTATTTT.

The chain links TRBV20-1 to TRBJ2-5; 12 nucleotides match TRBD2. The germline gives CDR1 DFQATT, CDR2 SNEGSKA (reference sequence). The CDR3 loop spans 15 amino acids. V was clipped by 6 bases and J by 1 base; unmatched bases: 6. The CDR3 region has the DNA TGCAGTGCAGCTACTAGCGGGGGGTTCCAAGAGACCCAGTACTTC. Translating gives CSAATSGGFQETQYF.

Only a few counts were recorded for this clonotype. The rearrangement joins TRBV20-1 to TRBJ2-7; 13 bases are shared with TRBD2. The germline gives CDR1 DFQATT, CDR2 SNEGSKA (reference sequence). The CDR3 length is 15 residues. V shed 5 bases, J shed 3 bases, and the junction held 7 bases outside the gene matches. Written as DNA, the CDR3 is TGCAGTGCTCACAGAGGACTAGCGGGAGTCTACGAGCAGTACTTC. It codes for CSAHRGLAGVYEQYF.

This chain links TRBV20-1 with TRBJ2-5; D remains ambiguous. This CDR3 region has 15 residues. The germline CDR1 and CDR2 sequences are DFQATT and SNEGSKA (reference sequence). V was shortened by 0 bases and J by 0 bases, with 11 bases between the two germline ends. The CDR3 DNA reads TGCAGTGCTAGAGAACAGACTTGGTACCAAGAGACCCAGTACTTC. It encodes CSAREQTWYQETQYF.

This clonotype came up a few times. J is TRBJ2-6 and V is TRBV20-1, with 12 positions matching TRBD1. This CDR3 is built from 18 residues. V trimming: 1 base; J trimming: 3 bases; junction bases outside the gene matches: 7. Germline CDR1 reads DFQATT; CDR2 reads SNEGSKA (reference sequence). In nucleotides, the CDR3 is TGCAGTGCTAGAGTCCCGGGACAGGGGGCTGGTGGGGCCAACGTCCTGACTTTC. As protein: CSARVPGQGAGGANVLTF.

This clonotype was recorded a few times. At one of its ends the junction is not consistent with the germline gene, which may arise from a read error. The V and J genes are TRBV29-1 and TRBJ1-1; no firm D call. This CDR3 region has 14 residues. The germline gives CDR1 SQVTM, CDR2 ANQGSEA. The CDR3 coding sequence is TGCAGCGTTGAGAGAAGGGTATTGAATACTGAAGCTTTCTTT. Its protein product is CSVERRVLNTEAFF.

This clonotype occurred a few times. V is TRBV6-6 and J is TRBJ2-7, with D unresolved. The ends were cut back, 3 bases at V and 7 bases at J, with 13 bases in the middle. This CDR3 has 13 amino acids. CDR1 is MNHNY and CDR2 is SVGAGI in the germline V gene (reference sequence). This CDR3 is CASSYPDGEEQYF. CDR3 DNA sequence: TGTGCCAGCAGTTATCCGGACGGCGAGGAGCAGTACTTC.

V and J are TRBV11-2 and TRBJ2-3; 9 bases align to TRBD2. Germline-derived CDR1 and CDR2 are SGHAT and FQNNGV. CDR3 length: 15 amino acids. The ends lost 7 bases at V and 1 base at J; junction bases unmatched: 6. CDR3 nucleotides: TGTGCCAGCACCCCCCGGACTAGCGGCACAGATACGCAGTATTTT. This gives the protein CASTPRTSGTDTQYF.

This clonotype was detected a few times. The chain recombines TRBV7-6 with TRBJ2-7; TRBD2 matches 8 bases. Germline V lookup: CDR1 SGHVS, CDR2 FNYEAQ. The V gene end was trimmed by 2 bases and the J gene end by 2 bases; junction bases not matched to a gene: 5. The CDR3 spans 15 residues. The CDR3 DNA is TGTGCCAGCAGCTTAACTAGCGGTTATCCCTACGAGCAGTACTTC. It encodes CASSLTSGYPYEQYF.

The chain joins TRBV7-8 to TRBJ2-1; TRBD1 matches at 9 bases. After removal of 8 bases from V and 4 bases from J, the junction contained 6 bases not matched to a gene. The CDR3 totals 14 residues. CDR1 and CDR2 (germline): SGHVS, FQNEAQ. The CDR3 spells CASRGQGPYNEQFF. For the CDR3, the DNA is TGTGCCAGCCGCGGACAGGGGCCTTACAATGAGCAGTTCTTC.

The chain couples TRBV2 to TRBJ2-1, with D perhaps matching TRBD1 (6 bases). Per the germline V gene, CDR1 is SNHLY and CDR2 is FYNNEI. The V end lost 7 bases, the J end lost 15 bases, and 13 bases lay between the germline ends. The CDR3 totals 10 residues. This CDR3 reads CASNRESRFF. For the CDR3, the DNA is TGTGCCAGCAACAGGGAGTCTCGGTTCTTC.

This clonotype showed up just a few times. The chain combines TRBV7-9 with TRBJ2-3, with D perhaps matching TRBD2 (6 bases). Trimming shortened V by 1 base and J by 0 bases, and 8 bases separated the two germline ends. The CDR3 consists of 15 residues. Per germline, CDR1 SEHNR and CDR2 FQNEAQ (reference sequence). The chain's CDR3 is CASSLGSGSTDTQYF. CDR3 sequence (DNA): TGTGCCAGCAGCTTAGGTAGCGGAAGCACAGATACGCAGTATTTT.

This clonotype was picked up a small number of times. The rearrangement uses TRBV20-1 and TRBJ1-1; D unresolved. This CDR3 region has 14 residues. Germline V gives CDR1 DFQATT, CDR2 SNEGSKA (reference sequence). Trimming took off 7 bases at V and 0 bases at J, with 15 bases between the two ends. CDR3 DNA: TGCAGTGTCATAGCGGGAAACATGAACACTGAAGCTTTCTTT. Amino acid sequence: CSVIAGNMNTEAFF.

This clonotype was detected only a few times. The chain combines TRBV3-1 with TRBJ1-4; D call uncertain. Germline V gives CDR1 LGHDT, CDR2 YNNKEL (reference sequence). The CDR3 is 12 residues long. V was cut by 4 bases and J by 12 bases, with 12 bases left in between. The CDR3 sequence: CASSLLGRELFF. CDR3 sequence (DNA): TGTGCCAGCAGCCTCCTGGGTAGGGAACTGTTTTTT.

The chain employs TRBV7-9 and TRBJ2-5, with D possibly being TRBD1 or TRBD2 (5 bases each). Germline V gene sequence: CDR1 SEHNR, CDR2 FQNEAQ (reference sequence). The CDR3 length is 14 residues. The V end was cut by 2 bases, the J end by 4 bases, with 11 bases between. The CDR3 protein is CASSLWDVGETQYF. The CDR3 DNA is TGTGCCAGCAGCTTATGGGACGTTGGAGAGACCCAGTACTTC.

In its sample, this clonotype was seen a few times. V usage is TRBV5-5 and J usage is TRBJ2-7; 7 bases line up with TRBD2. The V and J ends lost 0 bases and 3 bases, in that order; junction bases with no gene match: 6. CDR3 length equals 15 residues. CDR1 and CDR2 from the germline V gene are SGHKS and YYEKEE (reference sequence). The CDR3 DNA sequence: TGTGCCAGCAGCTTGGCCCAGCGGGATAGCTACGAGCAGTACTTC. Amino acid sequence: CASSLAQRDSYEQYF.

The genes are TRBV6-6 and TRBJ2-5; no firm D call. CDR3 length: 13 residues. Germline V gene lookup returns CDR1 MNHNY and CDR2 SVGAGI (reference sequence). V lost 7 bases, J lost 2 bases, and 11 bases lay in between. The CDR3 coding sequence is TGTGCCAGCACCCCTTTCACTCAAGAGACCCAGTACTTC. As protein: CASTPFTQETQYF.

This clonotype has at least ten counts. The chain couples TRBV6-4 to TRBJ2-1, with TRBD2 matching 11 bases. The V gene end was trimmed by 6 bases and the J gene end by 7 bases; junction bases not matched to a gene: 8. CDR3 size: 15 residues. Per the germline V gene, CDR1 is MRHNA and CDR2 is SNTAGT. Here the CDR3 reads CASSVLAGGGNEQFF. DNA for the CDR3: TGTGCCAGCAGCGTCCTAGCGGGAGGAGGGAATGAGCAGTTCTTC.

This clonotype was picked up many times. At one boundary the junction diverges from the germline segment, which might be a read error. This chain uses TRBV12-3 or TRBV12-4 with TRBJ1-1, with 8 bases lining up with TRBD1. CDR3 size: 13 residues. CDR3 loop: CASSSTGGTEAFF. In DNA, the CDR3 is TGCGCCAGCAGCAGCACAGGGGGTACTGAAGCTTTCTTT.

The chain is built from TRBV12-3 or TRBV12-4 and TRBJ1-2, with D perhaps TRBD1 (5 bases). The V end lost 5 bases, the J end lost 4 bases, and 17 bases lay between the germline ends. The CDR3 is 15 residues long. CDR3 sequence: CASSPQVAGGYGYTF. Written as DNA, the CDR3 is TGTGCCAGCAGTCCCCAGGTGGCTGGGGGCTATGGCTACACCTTC.

J is TRBJ1-1 and V is TRBV29-1; D gene uncertain. V was clipped by 3 bases and J by 5 bases, with 16 bases between them. The CDR3 covers 14 residues. Germline V CDR1 and CDR2: SQVTM, ANQGSEA. CDR3: CSVESENPATEAFF. The CDR3 coding sequence is TGCAGCGTTGAGTCCGAAAACCCGGCAACTGAAGCTTTCTTT.

This clonotype was counted a few times. The V and J genes are TRBV11-2 and TRBJ2-6; a possible D gene is TRBD2 (6 bases). The CDR3 is made up of 20 amino acids. Germline CDR1 and CDR2: SGHAT and FQNNGV. The V gene lost 6 bases and the J gene lost 1 base, with 25 bases spanning the gap. CDR3 sequence reads: CASSRDYGTLGGSGANVLTF. The CDR3 DNA reads TGTGCCAGCAGTCGAGACTACGGGACCCTCGGAGGGTCTGGGGCCAACGTCCTGACTTTC.

This clonotype turned up a few times. The chain employs TRBV6-1 and TRBJ2-5; the match to TRBD2 covers 11 bases. This CDR3 comprises 13 residues. CDR1 and CDR2 from the germline V gene are MNHNS and SASEGT. V was pared by 6 bases and J by 5 bases, with 2 bases of the junction left unmatched. The chain's CDR3 is CASRVAGGETQYF. Here the CDR3 DNA reads TGTGCCAGCAGAGTAGCGGGAGGGGAGACCCAGTACTTC.

The chain uses TRBV20-1 and TRBJ2-7; 8 bases match TRBD2. The V and J ends lost 3 bases and 0 bases, in that order; junction bases with no gene match: 7. This CDR3 is 15 amino acids long. Germline CDR1 DFQATT, CDR2 SNEGSKA (reference sequence). In DNA, the CDR3 is TGCAGTGCTAGGGCCAGCGGGAGCGGCTCCTACGAGCAGTACTTC. Translating gives CSARASGSGSYEQYF.

The chain couples TRBV5-6 to TRBJ1-1, with D maybe TRBD1 (5 bases). CDR3 length: 16 residues. The V and J ends lost 4 bases and 2 bases respectively, with 18 bases between them. Germline V gene sequence: CDR1 SGHDT, CDR2 YYEEEE. CDR3 sequence (DNA): TGTGCCAGCAGCCCGGCTGGGGCCCCCTCCAACACTGAAGCTTTCTTT. It yields the protein CASSPAGAPSNTEAFF.

This clonotype was seen a few times. The V gene is TRBV20-1, the J gene TRBJ1-2; 7 positions match TRBD1. The trim removed 3 bases at V and 7 bases at J, leaving 8 bases unmatched. From germline, CDR1 is DFQATT and CDR2 SNEGSKA (reference sequence). This CDR3 spans 13 amino acids. CDR3 sequence: CSARDRIGSGYTF. CDR3 nucleotide sequence: TGCAGTGCTAGGGACAGGATCGGGTCTGGCTACACCTTC.

The chain has TRBV7-3 and TRBJ2-2; TRBD1 or TRBD2 may be the D gene (5 bases each). CDR1 is SGHTA, CDR2 FQGTGA, per germline. The CDR3 runs 15 residues. The V and J ends lost 1 base and 4 bases respectively, with 10 bases between them. The CDR3 DNA sequence: TGTGCCAGCAGCTTAAGACAGAGGGGCACCGGGGAGCTGTTTTTT. It codes for CASSLRQRGTGELFF.